This T cell receptor beta chain was captured in a study of T cells after yellow fever vaccination. Each CDR3 protein gets one entry after TCRdb re-called the 5' RACE reads with MiXCR. The sample lists under 200,000 distinct CDR3 sequences, approximately 11% seen once, with roughly a third in the top ten. The V end was cut by 7 bases, the J end by 6 bases, with 15 bases between. The CDR3 has 14 residues. Germline CDR1 LNHDA, CDR2 SQIVND (reference sequence). This clonotype was counted only a few times. The source material was CD8+ T cells sorted from PBMCs, sampled 15 days after the yellow fever booster vaccination. The V call is TRBV19, the J call TRBJ2-2; no definite D call. The receptor was isolated from a man aged 18 to 35 who received the YFV17D yellow fever vaccine. In nucleotides, the CDR3 is TGTGCCAGTAAAGGAATGGCAGCGCCCGGGGAGCTGTTTTTT. Its translation is CASKGMAAPGELFF.